This T cell receptor (beta chain) was sequenced in a study of T-cell memory formation after mild COVID-19. Study-level background: Largely donor-specific sequence clusters came from two donors. General study findings and limits: A balance of CD4 and CD8 characterized clones contracting day 15 to 85, whereas later expanders leaned CD4+. Those CD4+ clones that contracted were mainly in CM and EM (CD8+ ones in EMRA).

Employing constant-segment primers, 5'RACE generated TCR alpha and TCR beta cDNA libraries bearing sample barcodes and UMIs. TCRdb re-called the 5' RACE reads with MiXCR, one entry per CDR3 protein. The data show around 370,000 distinct CDR3 sequences, roughly 21% seen once. As for this clonotype: The antigen is unknown.

V lost 2 bases and J lost 1, with 12 bases in between. CDR1 MNHEY and CDR2 SVGAGI come from the germline V gene. The CDR3 has 16 residues. The V call is TRBV6-5, the J call TRBJ2-4; either TRBD1 or TRBD2 may fit D (5 bases each). The specimen was PBMCs or a T cell subset sorted from them (not recorded which). The sequence derives from an adult woman who had mild COVID-19 (a few samples of this study predate the infection). Cell type and time point are not known. The CDR3 DNA is TGTGCCAGCAGTTACAAGGGACGGAGGGCCAAAAACATTCAGTACTTC. It is translated as CASSYKGRRAKNIQYF.